Each of the 28 T cell receptor beta chains below was sequenced from the same sample in a study of cytomegalovirus exposure and HLA in healthy donors. The PCR had 60 Vbeta and 13 Jbeta primers. Clones were read by immunoSEQ multiplex PCR, and TCRdb kept only the in-frame ones, dropping some. This sample has about 190,000 clones, with roughly 76% found just once. Sequencing was performed on PBMCs. The receptors here all came from a man in his forties in good health and CMV-seropositive.

V gene TRBV6-4 combines with J gene TRBJ2-2; D uncertain. This CDR3 has 13 amino acids. The V end lost 2 bases, the J end lost 7 bases, and 8 bases lay between the germline ends. Germline V CDR1 and CDR2: MRHNA, SNTAGT. CDR3 protein: CASSDLNGGELFF. DNA for the CDR3: TGTGCCAGCAGTGACCTGAACGGCGGGGAGCTGTTTTTT.

This clone is deemed large. This sequence joins TRBV5-1 and TRBJ1-4, with TRBD1 as a possible D gene (6 bases). Trimming cost V 4 bases and J 8 bases, with 12 bases left between them. This CDR3 spans 13 amino acids. Germline V lookup: CDR1 SGHRS, CDR2 YFSETQ. The CDR3 DNA sequence: TGCGCCAGCAGCCCCAGGGGAGGGGAAAAACTGTTTTTT. Residues: CASSPRGGEKLFF.

As concerns this clone: Other DNA sequences in this specimen translate into the identical CDR3. The chain has TRBV19 and TRBJ2-7; 9 bases line up with TRBD1. Germline V gives CDR1 LNHDA, CDR2 SQIVND (reference sequence). The V and J ends lost 5 bases and 6 bases, in that order; junction bases with no gene match: 8. CDR3 length equals 14 residues. CDR3: CASSLQTGGSEQYF. The DNA for the CDR3 is TGTGCCAGTAGTCTTCAGACAGGGGGAAGCGAGCAGTACTTC.

The CDR3 DNA follows: TGTGCCAGCAGTCCTATCGGCGGGGGGAACAATGAGCAGTTCTTC. This codes for CASSPIGGGNNEQFF. J is TRBJ2-1 and V is TRBV7-3, with 8 bases fitting TRBD2. The V gene's germline CDR1 is SGHTA and CDR2 FQGTGA. The trim removed 6 bases at V and 5 bases at J, leaving 9 bases unmatched. The CDR3 runs 15 residues.

The gene calls are TRBV18 and TRBJ2-3; the D gene is possibly TRBD2 (5 bases). The CDR3 is 11 residues long. Deletions cut 4 bases from V and 6 bases from J, with 5 bases between. The germline CDR1 and CDR2 sequences are KGHSH and LQKENI. The CDR3 coding sequence is TGTGCCAGCTCACGAGGGGATACGCAGTATTTT. It is translated as CASSRGDTQYF.

The gene calls are TRBV10-3 and TRBJ2-7; a possible D gene is TRBD2 (7 bases). V dropped 7 bases and J dropped 3 bases, with 10 bases sitting between them. CDR3 size: 12 residues. Germline CDR1 and CDR2: ENHRY and SYGVKD. The CDR3 nucleotides read TGTGCCATCAAAGGGGGGGACTACGAGCAGTACTTC. This codes for CAIKGGDYEQYF.

Regarding this clone: Other DNA sequences in the same sample also yield this CDR3. The chain combines TRBV7-2 with TRBJ1-1; the D is unclear. From germline, CDR1 is SGHTA and CDR2 FQGNSA. The CDR3 totals 15 residues. The germline V and J ends were trimmed by 0 bases and 2 bases, with 10 bases remaining between them. The CDR3 region is CASSLAGGLNTEAFF. In DNA, the CDR3 is TGTGCCAGCAGCTTAGCGGGCGGACTAAACACTGAAGCTTTCTTT.

The chain carries TRBV28 and TRBJ1-2; a possible D gene is TRBD1 (6 bases). Germline V gives CDR1 MDHEN, CDR2 SYDVKM. The CDR3 length is 12 residues. The V and J ends lost 7 bases and 4 bases respectively, with 10 bases between them. This chain's CDR3 is CASNLDSYGYTF. The CDR3 nucleotides are TGTGCCAGCAATTTGGACAGCTATGGCTACACCTTC.

This CDR3 is CASSRTGSGEQYF. The DNA for the CDR3 is TGTGCCAGCAGTCGGACAGGGTCCGGCGAGCAGTACTTC. The chain links TRBV6-5 to TRBJ2-5; 8 bases align to TRBD1. The J call may be mistaken, given a closer DNA end match to TRBJ2-7. Germline V gene data show CDR1 as MNHEY and CDR2 as SVGAGI. The CDR3 loop spans 13 amino acids.

V and J are TRBV7-9 and TRBJ1-4; 8 bases are shared with TRBD1. CDR3 length: 15 residues. J gave up 4 bases and V 6 bases, and 7 bases lay outside the gene matches. Germline V gives CDR1 SEHNR, CDR2 FQNEAQ (reference sequence). This CDR3 is CASRLTTGVNEKLFF. CDR3 sequence (DNA): TGTGCCAGCAGGCTAACGACAGGGGTTAATGAAAAACTGTTTTTT. The whole variable domain, remainder taken from reference TRBV7-9 and TRBJ1-4, is DTGVSQNPRHKITKRGQNVTFRCDPISEHNRLYWYRQTLGQGPEFLTYFQNEAQLEKSRLLSDRFSAERPKGSFSTLEIQRTEQGDSAMYLCASRLTTGVNEKLFFGSGTQLSVL.

On this clone: This CDR3 is also generated by other DNA sequences in the sample. The rearrangement links TRBV7-9 to TRBJ1-5, with no clear D. The germline V and J ends were trimmed by 1 base and 6 bases, with 4 bases remaining between them. Germline CDR1 reads SEHNR; CDR2 reads FQNEAQ (reference sequence). The CDR3 is 12 residues long. CDR3 sequence (DNA): TGTGCCAGCAGCTTAGGCGGTCAGCCCCAGCATTTT. Its translation: CASSLGGQPQHF. The complete variable domain, with remaining parts taken from reference TRBV7-9 and TRBJ1-5, reads DTGVSQNPRHKITKRGQNVTFRCDPISEHNRLYWYRQTLGQGPEFLTYFQNEAQLEKSRLLSDRFSAERPKGSFSTLEIQRTEQGDSAMYLCASSLGGQPQHFGDGTRLSIL.

The rearrangement uses TRBV5-1 and TRBJ1-1; D gene ambiguous. The CDR3 is 14 residues long. The germline V gene has CDR1 SGHRS and CDR2 YFSETQ. Trimming pared 4 bases from V and 6 bases from J, leaving 16 bases between. The CDR3: CASSPFGEDSEAFF. The CDR3 DNA sequence: TGCGCCAGCAGCCCGTTTGGAGAGGACTCTGAAGCTTTCTTT.

The V gene is TRBV2, the J gene TRBJ2-1; the D gene is possibly TRBD2 (5 bases). Trimming shortened V by 7 bases and J by 0 bases, and 10 bases separated the two germline ends. Germline V gene data show CDR1 as SNHLY and CDR2 as FYNNEI. The length of the CDR3 is 14 residues. This CDR3 is CASIEGDSYNEQFF. In nucleotides, the CDR3 is TGTGCCAGCATCGAGGGAGACTCCTACAATGAGCAGTTCTTC. Full variable domain (remainder filled in from reference TRBV2 and TRBJ2-1): EPEVTQTPSHQVTQMGQEVILRCVPISNHLYFYWYRQILGQKVEFLVSFYNNEISEKSEIFDDQFSVERPDGSNFTLKIRSTKLEDSAMYFCASIEGDSYNEQFFGPGTRLTVL.

The CDR3 region is CATSTATGRPYNEQFF. In DNA, the CDR3 is TGTGCCACCAGCACCGCAACGGGGAGGCCCTACAATGAGCAGTTCTTC. This chain joins TRBV15 and TRBJ2-1; maybe TRBD2 (6 bases). Germline values: CDR1 LNHNV, CDR2 YYDKDF (reference sequence). Trimming cost V 4 bases and J 2 bases, with 15 bases left between them. There are 16 residues in the CDR3.

Only a few counts were recorded for this clone. CDR3 bases: TGTGCCAGCAGGAGGACAGTCACCTACGAGCAGTACTTC. Residues: CASRRTVTYEQYF. The chain carries TRBV27 and TRBJ2-5, with a weak D call TRBD1 (6 bases). The J call may be wrong; the DNA end is better matched by TRBJ2-7. Germline V lookup: CDR1 MNHEY, CDR2 SMNVEV (reference sequence). This CDR3 is 13 amino acids long.

The chain uses TRBV5-4 and TRBJ2-3; TRBD2 matches at 7 bases. There are 16 residues in the CDR3. Germline V gene lookup returns CDR1 SGHNT and CDR2 YYREEE (reference sequence). The ends lost 4 bases at V and 5 bases at J; junction bases unmatched: 13. This CDR3 reads CASSTDRSGVGDTQYF. DNA of the CDR3: TGTGCCAGCAGCACAGACCGAAGCGGGGTCGGAGATACGCAGTATTTT.

The chain is built from TRBV2 and TRBJ1-1; 7 nucleotides line up with TRBD1. Germline V lookup: CDR1 SNHLY, CDR2 FYNNEI. Losses at the gene ends were 5 bases for V and 2 bases for J; bases not matched to a gene: 8. The CDR3 is 15 amino acids. Written as DNA, the CDR3 is TGTGCCAGCAGTTCAGGGGGATTAGGTAACACTGAAGCTTTCTTT. Translation: CASSSGGLGNTEAFF.

The rearrangement links TRBV5-1 to TRBJ1-1, with D possibly matching TRBD1 (5 bases). Germline assignment: CDR1 SGHRS and CDR2 YFSETQ. The CDR3 length is 14 residues. The germline V and J ends were trimmed by 4 bases and 0 bases, with 10 bases remaining between them. The CDR3 protein is CASSGGAVNTEAFF. The CDR3 coding sequence is TGCGCCAGCAGCGGAGGGGCGGTGAACACTGAAGCTTTCTTT.

This chain connects TRBV5-8 to TRBJ1-4; 8 nucleotides match TRBD1. The CDR3 has 15 residues. With V trimmed by 5 bases and J by 6 bases, 9 bases remained unmatched. Per germline, CDR1 SGHTS and CDR2 YDEGEE. Here the CDR3 reads CASSFRTGRDEKLFF. The CDR3 DNA sequence: TGTGCCAGCAGTTTCCGGACAGGGAGAGATGAAAAACTGTTTTTT.

The CDR3: CASSPVGGQGVREQYF. For the CDR3, the DNA is TGTGCCAGCAGTCCCGTCGGAGGACAGGGGGTAAGAGAGCAGTACTTC. The gene calls are TRBV27 and TRBJ2-7; 10 nucleotides align to TRBD1. J was trimmed by 7 bases and V by 5 bases; bases with no gene match: 14. The V gene's germline CDR1 is MNHEY and CDR2 SMNVEV (reference sequence). The CDR3 contains 16 residues.

The gene calls are TRBV7-2 and TRBJ2-7; D possibly corresponds to TRBD1 (6 bases). Per germline, CDR1 SGHTA and CDR2 FQGNSA. The CDR3 contains 14 residues. V gave up 3 bases and J gave up 6 bases, with 15 bases separating them. Written as DNA, the CDR3 is TGTGCCAGCAGCTTCCTACAGGGTGGGGGCGAGCAGTACTTC. Protein sequence: CASSFLQGGGEQYF.

V and J are TRBV4-3 and TRBJ2-5, with 7 bases identical to TRBD1. Per germline, CDR1 LGHNA and CDR2 YSLEER. The CDR3 loop spans 15 amino acids. Unmatched junction bases numbered 2, after V lost 0 bases and J lost 1 base. CDR3 amino acids: CASSQERDSQETQYF. CDR3 DNA sequence: TGCGCCAGCAGCCAAGAACGGGACAGCCAAGAGACCCAGTACTTC.

The chain combines TRBV4-3 with TRBJ1-2; D perhaps matches TRBD1 (5 bases). V was clipped by 2 bases and J by 4 bases, with 14 bases between them. The CDR3 has 15 residues. CDR1 is LGHNA, CDR2 YSLEER, per germline. This CDR3 reads CASSQRRGGGYGYTF. For the CDR3, the DNA is TGCGCCAGCAGCCAAAGGCGCGGGGGGGGCTATGGCTACACCTTC.

This clone was found a few times. The chain recombines TRBV7-9 with TRBJ1-1; TRBD1 is a possible D gene (6 bases). Germline V gene sequence: CDR1 SEHNR, CDR2 FQNEAQ (reference sequence). There are 17 residues in the CDR3. V shed 5 bases and J shed 1 base, with 20 bases lying between them. This CDR3 reads CASSPLGGGAANTEAFF. The CDR3 DNA sequence: TGTGCCAGCAGCCCCCTAGGTGGGGGGGCGGCGAACACTGAAGCTTTCTTT.

The J gene is TRBJ1-5, the V gene TRBV7-2; TRBD1 matches 7 bases. The CDR3 extends over 14 amino acids. Trimming took 0 bases from V and 6 from J; bases not matched to a gene: 2. CDR1 SGHTA and CDR2 FQGNSA come from the germline V gene. CDR3 sequence: CASSLAQGVQPQHF. As DNA, the CDR3 is TGTGCCAGCAGCTTAGCGCAGGGGGTTCAGCCCCAGCATTTT.

About this clone itself: The junction shows a germline mismatch at one end, possibly a read error. The V call is TRBV7-9, the J call TRBJ1-4; the D gene is possibly TRBD1 (5 bases). Germline CDR1 is SEHNR and CDR2 is FQNEAQ (reference sequence). This CDR3 comprises 12 residues. The CDR3 DNA reads as TGTTCCAGCAGCTTAGGGCCAGGGCCGATGTTTTTT. It is translated as CSSSLGPGPMFF.

The chain couples TRBV15 to TRBJ2-3; 12 nucleotides line up with TRBD2. CDR1 and CDR2 from the germline V gene are LNHNV and YYDKDF (reference sequence). With V trimmed by 0 bases and J by 1 base, 5 bases remained unmatched. The CDR3 has 18 amino acids. The CDR3 loop is CATSRDSRLAGGTDTQYF. The CDR3 DNA is TGTGCCACCAGCAGAGATTCCAGACTAGCGGGGGGCACAGATACGCAGTATTTT. The full variable domain, in which reference TRBV15 and TRBJ2-3 provide the parts outside the CDR3, is DAMVIQNPRYQVTQFGKPVTLSCSQTLNHNVMYWYQQKSSQAPKLLFHYYDKDFNNEADTPDNFQSRRPNTSFCFLDIRSPGLGDTAMYLCATSRDSRLAGGTDTQYFGPGTRLTVL.

The rearrangement joins TRBV30 to TRBJ1-2, with TRBD1 as a possible D gene (5 bases). V lost 5 bases, J lost 4 bases, and 8 bases lay in between. The CDR3 length is 11 residues. Germline V lookup: CDR1 GTSNPN, CDR2 SVGIG (reference sequence). CDR3 residues: CAWGASYGYTF. Written as DNA, the CDR3 is TGTGCCTGGGGGGCGAGCTATGGCTACACCTTC.